The present entry profiles one T cell receptor (beta chain) with its context. Its cognate antigen is unknown. A couple of CD3G-deficient patients had more severe autoimmunity; all had some. At testing, patients were 2 to 39 years old, with reduced naive and increased memory T-cell proportions. CD4+ cells were sorted into CD25-high CD127-low regulatory cells and CD25-low CD127-high conventional cells. This CDR3 spans 17 amino acids. The V gene end was trimmed by 0 bases and the J gene end by 3 bases; junction bases not matched to a gene: 8. CDR1 and CDR2 from the germline V gene are MGHRA and YSYEKL. The sample is drawn from a study of regulatory T cells. Primers: 52 TRBV forward and 13 TRBJ reverse. Measured with immunoSEQ multiplex PCR; TCRdb has only the in-frame clones, and not every one. The sample carries some 30,000 clones, about 93% recorded once. Broader study findings: In patients, unique TRB V-J pairs were restricted and V/J usage skewed, especially in Tregs. Hydrophobic residues at CDR3 positions 6 and 7 were enriched in conventional CD4+ T cells of CD3G-deficient patients.

Material: conventional CD4+ T cells sorted from blood. The sequence was collected from a child aged 2 to 10 with CD3G deficiency. V gene TRBV4-1 combines with J gene TRBJ2-4; 7 positions match TRBD1. The CDR3 DNA follows: TGCGCCAGCAGCCAAGACCACAGGGGCCAAGGCAAAAACATTCAGTACTTC. Amino acids: CASSQDHRGQGKNIQYF.